The clone carrying this TCR beta chain showed up just a few times. Combining iRepertoire HTBI primers with Arm-PCR of CDR3 regions, the authors built TCR beta libraries. Using its own MiXCR run on the multiplex PCR reads, TCRdb lists one record per CDR3 protein. The sample records 550,000 to 600,000 distinct CDR3 sequences, about 16% being singletons. These data are taken from a study of regulatory T cells in long-lasting Graves disease. The CDR3 has 12 residues. Looked up from germline, CDR1 is WSHSY and CDR2 is SAAADI. The ends were cut back, 10 bases at V and 8 bases at J, with 15 bases in the middle. Time point specified: newly diagnosed GD, antithyroid drugs for less than 3 months. With RNA extracted from PBMCs as input, the TCR library was made. These sequences were also reported in another study, on T cells in Graves' hyperthyroidism and ophthalmopathy.

V is TRBV10-2 and J is TRBJ2-1; D may be TRBD2 (7 bases). This TCR came from a man younger than 35 with Graves disease. Sequences were derived from peripheral blood mononuclear cells (PBMCs), sampled at new diagnosis, from a patient treated with antithyroid drugs. CDR3 residues: CATKGGGHEQFF. The CDR3 DNA reads as TGCGCCACTAAGGGGGGGGGGCATGAGCAGTTCTTC.